The 19 T cell receptor beta chains below come from one sample, sequenced in a study of blood T cell repertoires in COVID-19. Clones were sequenced by immunoSEQ multiplex PCR, and TCRdb holds only the in-frame ones, with some missing. The sample lists about 350,000 clones, about 88% seen once, with roughly 7.1% in the top ten. The sample comprised peripheral blood. These receptors all come from a woman aged 55-70 years with COVID-19, enrolled during active disease.

This sequence joins TRBV9 and TRBJ2-1; D perhaps matches TRBD2 (5 bases). The CDR3 has 15 residues. Trimming removed 0 bases from V and 2 bases from J, with 9 bases in between. CDR1 and CDR2 from the germline V gene are SGDLS and YYNGEE. The CDR3 region has the DNA TGTGCCAGCAGCGTAGGGAGCGGCGCCTACAATGAGCAGTTCTTC. The encoded protein is CASSVGSGAYNEQFF.

This chain uses TRBV7-9 with TRBJ2-7; D gene unclear. Germline values: CDR1 SEHNR, CDR2 FQNEAQ (reference sequence). The CDR3 loop spans 13 amino acids. V gave up 1 base and J gave up 3 bases, with 7 bases separating them. In DNA form, the CDR3 reads TGTGCCAGCAGCTTAGTTTCTAGCTACGAGCAGTACTTC. Amino acids: CASSLVSSYEQYF.

V usage is TRBV4-2 and J usage is TRBJ1-2; D is possibly TRBD1 (6 bases). The V and J ends lost 4 bases and 4 bases respectively, with 13 bases between them. The CDR3 sequence is 14 residues long. Germline V gene sequence: CDR1 LGHNA, CDR2 YNFKEQ. CDR3 DNA: TGTGCCAGCAGCCGCAGGGGATCTGGCTATGGCTACACCTTC. Translating gives CASSRRGSGYGYTF.

The chain carries TRBV5-1 and TRBJ2-3, with TRBD2 identical over 10 bases. Germline lookup yields CDR1 SGHRS and CDR2 YFSETQ. CDR3 length equals 18 residues. With 3 bases clipped from V and 0 bases from J, the junction kept 10 bases outside the gene matches. The CDR3 is CASSYPLAGVPSTDTQYF. CDR3 bases: TGCGCCAGCAGCTACCCGCTAGCGGGAGTTCCTAGCACAGATACGCAGTATTTT.

The V gene is TRBV4-2, the J gene TRBJ2-5; TRBD2 is a possible D gene (5 bases). CDR1 LGHNA and CDR2 YNFKEQ come from the germline V gene. The CDR3 has 14 amino acids. Trimming shortened V by 1 base and J by 5 bases, and 11 bases separated the two germline ends. CDR3 sequence reads: CASSQGHGEETQYF. The CDR3 bases are TGTGCCAGCAGCCAAGGTCACGGGGAGGAGACCCAGTACTTC.

The J gene is TRBJ2-5, the V gene TRBV24-1; TRBD1 is a possible D gene (6 bases). The CDR3 spans 15 residues. CDR1 and CDR2 from the germline V gene are KGHDR and SFDVKD. Trimming took off 4 bases at V and 3 bases at J, with 14 bases between the two ends. CDR3 nucleotides: TGTGCCACCAGTGAACTACAGGGTGGAGAAGAGACCCAGTACTTC. Protein product: CATSELQGGEETQYF.

The rearrangement uses TRBV30 and TRBJ2-3, with TRBD2 identical over 11 bases. Germline V gene lookup returns CDR1 GTSNPN and CDR2 SVGIG (reference sequence). V was pared by 1 base and J by 0 bases, with 21 bases of the junction left unmatched. The CDR3 length is 22 residues. The CDR3 is CAWSGLAGGRSQLYNSTDTQYF. DNA for the CDR3: TGTGCCTGGAGTGGGCTAGCGGGGGGCCGGTCACAGTTATATAATAGCACAGATACGCAGTATTTT.

The chain couples TRBV5-6 to TRBJ1-1; tentatively, D is TRBD1 (6 bases). V dropped 1 base and J dropped 3 bases, with 16 bases sitting between them. The CDR3 runs to 16 residues. Germline V gives CDR1 SGHDT, CDR2 YYEEEE. The CDR3 DNA reads TGTGCCAGCAGCTTGTTATCGCGGGGGGCCGACACTGAAGCTTTCTTT. This encodes CASSLLSRGADTEAFF. Combining the CDR3 with reference TRBV5-6 and TRBJ1-1 gives the whole variable domain DAGVTQSPTHLIKTRGQQVTLRCSPKSGHDTVSWYQQALGQGPQFIFQYYEEEERQRGNFPDRFSGHQFPNYSSELNVNALLLGDSALYLCASSLLSRGADTEAFFGQGTRLTVV.

This clone was detected a few times. The chain joins TRBV5-1 to TRBJ1-1; D may be TRBD1 (6 bases). This CDR3 has 11 residues. CDR1 and CDR2 (germline): SGHRS, YFSETQ. With 5 bases removed from V and 11 bases from J, the gap between germline ends came to 13 bases. The DNA of the CDR3 is TGCGCCAGCAGAGGGGGGGAGATCGCTTTCTTT. This codes for CASRGGEIAFF. Combining the CDR3 with reference TRBV5-1 and TRBJ1-1 gives the whole variable domain KAGVTQTPRYLIKTRGQQVTLSCSPISGHRSVSWYQQTPGQGLQFLFEYFSETQRNKGNFPGRFSGRQFSNSRSEMNVSTLELGDSALYLCASRGGEIAFFGQGTRLTVV.

The J gene is TRBJ1-5, the V gene TRBV5-6; 8 bases align to TRBD1. Germline-derived CDR1 and CDR2 are SGHDT and YYEEEE. Trimming cost V 9 bases and J 7 bases; bases outside gene matches: 9. The CDR3 is 13 residues long. The CDR3 here is CANKPGTGQPQHF. The CDR3 DNA is TGTGCCAATAAACCAGGGACAGGCCAGCCCCAGCATTTT.

The chain is built from TRBV5-1 and TRBJ1-3; D is perhaps TRBD1 (6 bases). CDR3 length: 15 residues. Germline V CDR1 and CDR2: SGHRS, YFSETQ. Trimming cost V 4 bases and J 3 bases, with 14 bases left between them. The CDR3 coding sequence is TGCGCCAGCAGCGCCGGACAGACGGATGGAAACACCATATATTTT. This translates into CASSAGQTDGNTIYF.

A single count supports this clone. The DNA for the CDR3 is TGCGCCAGCAGCCAAGAGCCGGGGGGCAACACCGGGGAGCTGTTTTTT. This sequence encodes CASSQEPGGNTGELFF. The rearrangement uses TRBV4-1 and TRBJ2-2; tentatively, D is TRBD2 (7 bases). Germline CDR1 is MGHRA and CDR2 is YSYEKL. This CDR3 is 16 amino acids long. The V and J ends lost 0 bases and 2 bases respectively, with 10 bases between them.

This chain connects TRBV7-9 to TRBJ1-3; D not certain. Germline CDR1 SEHNR, CDR2 FQNEAQ (reference sequence). V was pared by 4 bases and J by 8 bases, with 9 bases between. The length of the CDR3 is 12 residues. The CDR3 loop reads CASSSRVYTIYF. Here the CDR3 DNA reads TGTGCCAGCAGCTCGCGGGTATACACCATATATTTT.

V usage is TRBV9 and J usage is TRBJ1-4, with D possibly matching TRBD1 (6 bases). V shed 4 bases and J shed 0 bases, with 13 bases lying between them. Germline CDR1 SGDLS, CDR2 YYNGEE. The CDR3 runs to 16 residues. The chain's CDR3 is CASSPLSGATNEKLFF. CDR3 nucleotide sequence: TGTGCCAGCAGCCCGCTGTCAGGGGCAACTAATGAAAAACTGTTTTTT.

This clone was detected once. The chain has TRBV27 and TRBJ1-2, with 7 bases lining up with TRBD1. The trim removed 5 bases at V and 5 bases at J, leaving 8 bases unmatched. Germline V gene data show CDR1 as MNHEY and CDR2 as SMNVEV (reference sequence). This CDR3 comprises 14 residues. The CDR3 reads CASSHQGEWYGYTF. The CDR3 DNA is TGTGCCAGCAGTCATCAGGGGGAATGGTATGGCTACACCTTC.

The rearrangement links TRBV5-1 to TRBJ2-3; D is perhaps TRBD2 (6 bases). CDR3 length: 16 amino acids. Trimming cost V 6 bases and J 4 bases, with 21 bases left between them. Germline CDR1 is SGHRS and CDR2 is YFSETQ. The CDR3 DNA is TGCGCCAGCACTTGGGGAGGAGGAGCGGAGGCAGATACGCAGTATTTT. This translates into CASTWGGGAEADTQYF. The full variable domain, its missing parts supplied by reference TRBV5-1 and TRBJ2-3, is KAGVTQTPRYLIKTRGQQVTLSCSPISGHRSVSWYQQTPGQGLQFLFEYFSETQRNKGNFPGRFSGRQFSNSRSEMNVSTLELGDSALYLCASTWGGGAEADTQYFGPGTRLTVL.

The rearrangement links TRBV3-1 (or the pseudogene TRBV3-2) to TRBJ1-1; weak D call: TRBD1 (6 bases). This CDR3 spans 13 amino acids. Germline V gene sequence: CDR1 LGHDT, CDR2 YNNKEL (reference sequence). V was trimmed by 1 base and J by 10 bases, leaving 13 bases between them. CDR3 nucleotides: TGTGCCAGCAGCCAAGGTACAGGGACGCCAGCTTTCTTT. This gives the protein CASSQGTGTPAFF.

The chain recombines TRBV21-1 with TRBJ2-3; the tabulated D call, TRBD1, remains unverified against the DNA. TRBV21-1 is annotated as a pseudogene. The CDR3 contains 15 residues. The chain's CDR3 is CASSKGTGGTDTQYF. CDR3 coding DNA: TGTGCCAGCAGCAAAGGGACAGGGGGCACAGATACGCAGTATTTT.

This clone was observed once. V usage is TRBV14 and J usage is TRBJ2-7, with TRBD2 matching over 12 bases. With 4 bases clipped from V and 5 bases from J, the junction kept 12 bases outside the gene matches. The CDR3 loop spans 17 amino acids. The germline CDR1 and CDR2 sequences are SGHDN and FVKESK. This CDR3 reads CASSPLYSSGGANEQYF. The DNA for the CDR3 is TGTGCCAGCAGCCCCCTGTATTCTAGCGGGGGGGCTAACGAGCAGTACTTC. Combining the CDR3 with reference TRBV14 and TRBJ2-7 gives the whole variable domain EAGVTQFPSHSVIEKGQTVTLRCDPISGHDNLYWYRRVMGKEIKFLLHFVKESKQDESGMPNNRFLAERTGGTYSTLKVQPAELEDSGVYFCASSPLYSSGGANEQYFGPGTRLTVT.